A selection of T cell receptor beta chains follows, all from one sample in a study of T cells in Graves' hyperthyroidism and ophthalmopathy. Using its own MiXCR run on the multiplex PCR reads, TCRdb lists one record per CDR3 protein. The sample contains 400,000 to 600,000 distinct CDR3 sequences, about 16% of which appear only once. Sample: blood. These receptors originate from a woman in her thirties with Graves' ophthalmopathy. CDR3s leave out the opening cysteine and the closing phenylalanine or tryptophan. D genes are given only for firm matches.

>TRBJ2-7|TRBV27|.
ASSPWDTYYEQY
>TRBJ2-3|TRBV29-1|TRBD2
SVEVGLAGSRTDTQY
>TRBJ2-7|TRBV29-1|TRBD2
SVERFGRTSGSSRYEQY
>TRBJ2-7|TRBV7-2|.
ASSPSLAPRVIEQY
>TRBJ2-7|TRBV6-2/TRBV6-3|.
ASSYVASYEQY
>TRBJ2-3|TRBV14|.
ASSQERTSTDTQY
>TRBJ2-1|TRBV2|.
AIRGRGAYNEQF
>TRBJ2-7|TRBV11-2|TRBD2
ASSKLAGDFHEQY
>TRBJ2-1|TRBV6-1|.
ASKTGFGAGVPEQF
>TRBJ2-3|TRBV28|.
ASSHRDLRNTQY
>TRBJ2-7|TRBV6-5|TRBD2
ASSYSTSASYEQY
>TRBJ2-1|TRBV28|.
ASRYIGVGRDEQF
>TRBJ2-3|TRBV6-1|.
ASSPGVWGDTQY
>TRBJ2-5|TRBV6-1|.
ASTSVAGKETQY
>TRBJ2-1|TRBV7-3|TRBD1
ASSRAMQGANEQF
>TRBJ1-2|TRBV9|.
ASSVPGGSYGYT
>TRBJ2-3|TRBV6-2/TRBV6-3|.
ASSPGDGASTDTQY
>TRBJ2-1|TRBV2|TRBD2
ASSGLAGAEQF
>TRBJ2-1|TRBV27|.
ASSRIMGLLKYNEQF
>TRBJ2-2|TRBV27|.
ASSYSPMVPTGELF
>TRBJ1-1|TRBV25-1|TRBD1
ASSPAKTGGIAEAF
>TRBJ1-5|TRBV28|.
ASREGVGYQPQH
>TRBJ2-3|TRBV12-3/TRBV12-4|.
ASSFVGGTDTQY
>TRBJ2-7|TRBV19|TRBD1
ASSLGQGVDEQY
>TRBJ2-1|TRBV19|.
ASSMMGNPSYNEQF
>TRBJ1-1|TRBV5-6|.
ASSLPGGHEAF
>TRBJ2-2|TRBV5-1|TRBD1
ASAGQGFAGELF
>TRBJ2-1|TRBV28|.
ASSFPPGTNEQF
>TRBJ2-3|TRBV9|TRBD1
ASSGNDGQGLVGATQY
>TRBJ2-2|TRBV5-1|.
ASKAVGRTGELF
>TRBJ2-3|TRBV3-1|.
ASSQEGQGPDTQY
>TRBJ2-7|TRBV2|.
ASSPIAEPYEQY
>TRBJ2-7|TRBV28|TRBD2
ASRSTSGRASEQY
>TRBJ1-1|TRBV5-5|.
ASSLLDPGNTEAF
>TRBJ1-2|TRBV7-2|.
ASSFKPGPNYGYT
>TRBJ2-5|TRBV27|.
ASRLWGTETQY
>TRBJ1-2|TRBV5-1|.
ASRRTGGSGYT
>TRBJ2-7|TRBV30|TRBD2
AWSDWGLAAYGQY
>TRBJ2-1|TRBV24-1|.
ATSETLSRLSYNEQF
>TRBJ1-4|TRBV2|TRBD1
ASSESLGGNEKLF
>TRBJ2-1|TRBV18|.
ASSPPVIREQF
>TRBJ2-1|TRBV5-6|TRBD2
ASSLWVREEVEQF
>TRBJ2-1|TRBV25-1|TRBD1
ASSPGQGFGEQF
>TRBJ2-3|TRBV7-9|TRBD1
ASSPWTGEVADTQY
>TRBJ2-7|TRBV15|TRBD2
ATSRDMGGYEQY
>TRBJ2-3|TRBV20-1|TRBD2
SATGLAHTDTQY
>TRBJ2-1|TRBV20-1|TRBD2
SATPGRDEQF
>TRBJ1-6|TRBV4-3|.
ASSQDWVYSPLH
>TRBJ1-3|TRBV19|.
ASTPEGPSGNTIY
>TRBJ1-2|TRBV5-1|TRBD1
ASSYDRAYT
>TRBJ2-1|TRBV19|.
ASSSLAQKYNEQF
>TRBJ2-7|TRBV29-1|.
SVEYGSRDEQY
>TRBJ2-3|TRBV6-5|TRBD2
ASSYGGLAGTDTQY